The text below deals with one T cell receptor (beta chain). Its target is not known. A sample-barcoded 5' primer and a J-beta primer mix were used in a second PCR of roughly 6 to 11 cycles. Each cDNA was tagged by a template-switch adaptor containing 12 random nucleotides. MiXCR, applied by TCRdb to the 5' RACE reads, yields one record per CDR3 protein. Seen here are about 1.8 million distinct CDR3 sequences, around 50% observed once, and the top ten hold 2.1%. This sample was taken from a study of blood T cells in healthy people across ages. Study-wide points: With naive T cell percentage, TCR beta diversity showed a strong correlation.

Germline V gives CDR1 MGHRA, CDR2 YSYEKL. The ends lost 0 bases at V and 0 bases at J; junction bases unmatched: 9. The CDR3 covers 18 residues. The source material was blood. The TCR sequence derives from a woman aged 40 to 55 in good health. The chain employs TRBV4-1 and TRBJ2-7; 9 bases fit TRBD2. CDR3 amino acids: CASSQEPASGVSSYEQYF. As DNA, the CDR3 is TGCGCCAGCAGCCAAGAGCCGGCTAGCGGGGTGAGCTCCTACGAGCAGTACTTC.